The 28 T cell receptor beta chains in this list originate from one sample, sequenced in a study of brain metastases from non-small cell lung cancer. Clones were read by immunoSEQ multiplex PCR, and TCRdb kept only the in-frame ones, dropping some. The table shows roughly 4,500 clones, with around 84% occurring only once. Sequencing was done on a sample of tumor-adjacent normal tissue. The receptors here all came from a donor older than 35 with non-small cell lung cancer.

The V gene is TRBV7-8, the J gene TRBJ2-1, with unresolved D. The V end lost 5 bases, the J end lost 4 bases, and 3 bases lay between the germline ends. The CDR3 spans 11 residues. Germline CDR1 and CDR2: SGHVS and FQNEAQ. The CDR3 bases are TGTGCCAGCAGCCCGTACAATGAGCAGTTCTTC. Its translation: CASSPYNEQFF.

Remarks on this clone: This same CDR3 is encoded by further DNA sequences in the sample. The V gene is TRBV7-2, the J gene TRBJ1-5, with D uncertain. The germline V and J ends were trimmed by 1 base and 1 base, with 14 bases remaining between them. Per the germline V gene, CDR1 is SGHTA and CDR2 is FQGNSA. There are 17 residues in the CDR3. In nucleotides, the CDR3 is TGTGCCAGCAGCTTAGGAGTACAGTATCGGAGCAATCAGCCCCAGCATTTT. Its protein is CASSLGVQYRSNQPQHF.

The rearrangement uses TRBV4-3 and TRBJ2-1; D is perhaps TRBD2 (7 bases). Looked up from germline, CDR1 is LGHNA and CDR2 is YSLEER. V lost 5 bases, J lost 6 bases, and 8 bases lay in between. The CDR3 sequence is 12 residues long. The CDR3 region has the DNA TGCGCCAGCAGCAGGGGGGGCAATGAGCAGTTCTTC. Translation: CASSRGGNEQFF.

V and J are TRBV19 and TRBJ2-1; D gene unclear. This CDR3 has 13 amino acids. Trimming removed 6 bases at V and 9 bases at J, with 15 bases between. Germline V gene lookup returns CDR1 LNHDA and CDR2 SQIVND (reference sequence). The CDR3: CASSDPFSSEQFF. CDR3 nucleotides: TGTGCCAGTAGCGACCCCTTTAGTAGTGAGCAGTTCTTC.

This sequence joins TRBV28 and TRBJ2-1; tentative D call: TRBD1 (5 bases). Germline CDR1 MDHEN, CDR2 SYDVKM. V shed 4 bases and J shed 6 bases, with 13 bases lying between them. CDR3 size: 14 residues. As DNA, the CDR3 is TGTGCCAGCAGTTGGGGCGTCTGGGGCAATGAGCAGTTCTTC. Translating it yields CASSWGVWGNEQFF.

The gene calls are TRBV18 and TRBJ1-1; tentatively, D is TRBD1 (5 bases). Germline CDR1 is KGHSH and CDR2 is LQKENI. V lost 4 bases and J lost 6, with 12 bases in between. This CDR3 spans 13 amino acids. CDR3 nucleotide sequence: TGTGCCAGCTCACGCGGGGGAACGGCTGAAGCTTTCTTT. It yields the protein CASSRGGTAEAFF.

J is TRBJ2-1 and V is TRBV7-9, with 8 nucleotides matching TRBD2. Germline loops: CDR1 SEHNR, CDR2 FQNEAQ (reference sequence). J gave up 4 bases and V 6 bases, and 8 bases lay outside the gene matches. The CDR3 has 15 amino acids. CDR3 amino acids: CASSPLAEKYNEQFF. CDR3 nucleotides: TGTGCCAGCAGTCCACTAGCGGAAAAATACAATGAGCAGTTCTTC.

The rearrangement joins TRBV7-2 to TRBJ1-5; a weak D match, TRBD1 (5 bases). There are 16 residues in the CDR3. Germline CDR1 is SGHTA and CDR2 is FQGNSA. Trimming left V 2 bases short and J 6 bases short, with 17 bases between. CDR3 nucleotides: TGTGCCAGCAGCTTAACCATCCTCGGGGGAGGTCAGCCCCAGCATTTT. Its translation is CASSLTILGGGQPQHF.

J is TRBJ2-1 and V is TRBV7-8; D not resolved. Germline values: CDR1 SGHVS, CDR2 FQNEAQ. This CDR3 spans 15 amino acids. V was trimmed by 3 bases and J by 4 bases, leaving 13 bases between them. Here the CDR3 DNA reads TGTGCCAGCAGCTTCGAAGGCGCCTGGTACAATGAGCAGTTCTTC. It yields the protein CASSFEGAWYNEQFF.

The chain has TRBV5-6 and TRBJ2-7; a weak D match, TRBD2 (6 bases). V lost 2 bases and J 1 base, leaving 16 bases between the germline ends. Germline values: CDR1 SGHDT, CDR2 YYEEEE. The CDR3 has 16 residues. The CDR3 region is CASSFRALRESYEQYF. The CDR3, as DNA: TGTGCCAGCAGCTTTAGGGCGTTACGGGAGTCCTACGAGCAGTACTTC.

The rearrangement links TRBV6-6 to TRBJ2-2, with D perhaps TRBD2 (5 bases). The CDR3 has 14 amino acids. CDR1 MNHNY and CDR2 SVGAGI come from the germline V gene (reference sequence). V gave up 5 bases and J gave up 5 bases, with 12 bases separating them. The DNA of the CDR3 is TGTGCCAGCAGTCCAGTTTCGGGGACCGGGGAGCTGTTTTTT. Its protein product is CASSPVSGTGELFF.

This chain connects TRBV28 to TRBJ2-7, with TRBD1 matching over 9 bases. The CDR3 contains 14 residues. Unmatched junction bases numbered 6, after V lost 2 bases and J lost 7 bases. In germline, CDR1 is MDHEN, CDR2 SYDVKM. DNA of the CDR3: TGTGCCAGCAGTTTAAACAGGGGGCGCAGGGAGCAGTACTTC. It codes for CASSLNRGRREQYF.

The chain links TRBV2 to TRBJ1-4, with TRBD1 identical over 7 bases. The CDR3 has 13 amino acids. With V trimmed by 6 bases and J by 8 bases, 6 bases remained unmatched. Germline CDR1 and CDR2: SNHLY and FYNNEI. The CDR3 coding sequence is TGTGCCAGCAGACCTGACAGGGTGGAAAAACTGTTTTTT. Translated, it gives CASRPDRVEKLFF.

The J gene is TRBJ2-2, the V gene TRBV24-1, with 8 nucleotides matching TRBD2. J lost 4 bases, V lost 1 base, and 1 base had no gene match. The CDR3 runs to 15 residues. Germline V gene data show CDR1 as KGHDR and CDR2 as SFDVKD. The chain's CDR3 is CATSDLTSGTGELFF. The DNA of the CDR3 is TGTGCCACCAGTGATTTAACTAGCGGCACCGGGGAGCTGTTTTTT.

The chain carries TRBV7-8 and TRBJ2-7, with 11 bases fitting TRBD1. J lost 6 bases, V lost 5 bases, and 9 bases had no gene match. Germline V gives CDR1 SGHVS, CDR2 FQNEAQ. The CDR3 length is 15 residues. The CDR3 region is CASSIGGQGVFEQYF. The CDR3 bases are TGTGCCAGCAGCATAGGGGGACAGGGGGTTTTCGAGCAGTACTTC.

The chain employs TRBV9 and TRBJ1-1; D is perhaps TRBD1 (5 bases). V was pared by 4 bases and J by 0 bases, with 16 bases between. This CDR3 is built from 16 residues. Germline lookup yields CDR1 SGDLS and CDR2 YYNGEE. The CDR3 region has the DNA TGTGCCAGCAGCCGATACCCAGGGATCCTGAACACTGAAGCTTTCTTT. It yields the protein CASSRYPGILNTEAFF. Variable domain in full (rest from reference TRBV9 and TRBJ1-1): DSGVTQTPKHLITATGQRVTLRCSPRSGDLSVYWYQQSLDQGLQFLIQYYNGEERAKGNILERFSAQQFPDLHSELNLSSLELGDSALYFCASSRYPGILNTEAFFGQGTRLTVV.

The rearrangement links TRBV5-1 to TRBJ2-1; 14 nucleotides match TRBD2. Germline assignment: CDR1 SGHRS and CDR2 YFSETQ. J lost 8 bases, V lost 4 bases, and 5 bases had no gene match. There are 15 residues in the CDR3. The CDR3 DNA sequence: TGCGCCAGCAGCCCCGGACTAGCGGGAGGCCATGAGCAGTTCTTC. Translated, it gives CASSPGLAGGHEQFF.

About this clone: This may arise from a read error, as a much more abundant clone is one base away. V usage is TRBV2 and J usage is TRBJ1-5; 7 bases are a match to TRBD1. This CDR3 has 14 residues. V dropped 10 bases and J dropped 2; count of bases not matched to a gene: 8. Germline loops: CDR1 SNHLY, CDR2 FYNNEI. CDR3 in amino acids: CANRRQGGNQPQHF. CDR3 bases: TGTGCCAACAGACGACAGGGTGGCAATCAGCCCCAGCATTTT.

This clone came up a few times. The chain uses TRBV4-1 and TRBJ1-3; D is unresolved. V dropped 3 bases and J dropped 0 bases, with 9 bases sitting between them. The CDR3 runs to 15 residues. Germline V lookup: CDR1 MGHRA, CDR2 YSYEKL. The DNA for the CDR3 is TGCGCCAGCAGCCAGGAATATGGCTCTGGAAACACCATATATTTT. Translated, it gives CASSQEYGSGNTIYF.

This clone was seen a single time. The chain links TRBV5-1 to TRBJ2-2; D gene uncertain. Germline V CDR1 and CDR2: SGHRS, YFSETQ. The CDR3 extends over 14 amino acids. V gave up 2 bases and J gave up 5 bases, with 10 bases separating them. The CDR3 loop is CASSFSGKTGELFF. The DNA for the CDR3 is TGCGCCAGCAGCTTTTCAGGAAAGACCGGGGAGCTGTTTTTT.

The V call is TRBV4-3, the J call TRBJ1-1, with D maybe TRBD1 (6 bases). From germline, CDR1 is LGHNA and CDR2 YSLEER. CDR3 length: 17 residues. V gave up 4 bases and J gave up 1 base, with 19 bases separating them. The CDR3 is CASSPGFGQLRNTEAFF. DNA for the CDR3: TGCGCCAGCAGCCCAGGGTTCGGACAGCTCCGGAACACTGAAGCTTTCTTT.

The rearrangement uses TRBV6-5 and TRBJ2-1, with a possible D match to TRBD1 (5 bases). Trimming left V 4 bases short and J 10 bases short, with 17 bases between. Germline V lookup: CDR1 MNHEY, CDR2 SVGAGI. The CDR3 extends over 14 amino acids. CDR3 protein: CASSLSEEPGEQFF. The CDR3 region has the DNA TGTGCCAGCAGTTTATCGGAAGAACCAGGGGAGCAGTTCTTC.

This clone is termed large (0.1 to 1%). This sequence joins TRBV14 and TRBJ2-5; 13 bases fit TRBD2. The CDR3 sequence is 16 residues long. From germline, CDR1 is SGHDN and CDR2 FVKESK. With 5 bases clipped from V and 5 bases from J, the junction kept 8 bases outside the gene matches. The CDR3 sequence is CASSFWTSGSRETQYF. Written as DNA, the CDR3 is TGTGCCAGCAGCTTCTGGACTAGCGGGAGTAGGGAGACCCAGTACTTC.

The V and J genes are TRBV19 and TRBJ2-5; TRBD2 matches at 9 bases. Germline CDR1 is LNHDA and CDR2 is SQIVND (reference sequence). Germline trimming cut 8 bases from V and 4 bases from J; bases unmatched to any gene: 14. The CDR3 is 16 residues long. Written as DNA, the CDR3 is TGTGCCAGTGCTACTGGTGCGGGAGGGTTCGGAGAGACCCAGTACTTC. Its translation is CASATGAGGFGETQYF.

This sequence joins TRBV3-1 (or the pseudogene TRBV3-2) and TRBJ2-2; unclear D gene. CDR3 length: 13 residues. Germline V gene data show CDR1 as LGHDT and CDR2 as YNNKEL (reference sequence). V shed 4 bases and J shed 4 bases, with 7 bases lying between them. This CDR3 reads CASSRWGTGELFF. CDR3 bases: TGTGCCAGCAGCCGGTGGGGCACCGGGGAGCTGTTTTTT.

The V call is TRBV27, the J call TRBJ2-7; D might be TRBD2 (6 bases). Germline V gene data show CDR1 as MNHEY and CDR2 as SMNVEV (reference sequence). The V and J ends lost 6 bases and 0 bases respectively, with 15 bases between them. The CDR3 consists of 15 residues. For the CDR3, the DNA is TGTGCCAGCAGGGGAGGCGGACTGTACTCCTACGAGCAGTACTTC. Residues: CASRGGGLYSYEQYF.

The chain employs TRBV19 and TRBJ2-1, with D perhaps being TRBD1 or TRBD2 (6 bases each). Trimming shortened V by 5 bases and J by 3 bases, and 20 bases separated the two germline ends. Germline V lookup: CDR1 LNHDA, CDR2 SQIVND (reference sequence). CDR3 length: 17 amino acids. CDR3 sequence reads: CASSLLGGGVGYNEQFF. CDR3 bases: TGTGCCAGTAGTCTACTAGGAGGGGGAGTTGGCTACAATGAGCAGTTCTTC. The full variable domain, rest sourced from reference TRBV19 and TRBJ2-1, is DGGITQSPKYLFRKEGQNVTLSCEQNLNHDAMYWYRQDPGQGLRLIYYSQIVNDFQKGDIAEGYSVSREKKESFPLTVTSAQKNPTAFYLCASSLLGGGVGYNEQFFGPGTRLTVL.

Comments on this clone: At one of its ends the junction is not consistent with the germline gene, which may arise from a read error. The rearrangement joins TRBV5-6 to TRBJ2-1; 8 bases map to TRBD2. This CDR3 contains 15 residues. Germline assignment: CDR1 SGHDT and CDR2 YYEEEE. CDR3 coding DNA: TGTGCCAGCAGCTTAGAGCGGGAGCGTTACAATAAGCAGTTCTTC. As protein: CASSLERERYNKQFF. Based on the CDR3 plus reference TRBV5-6 and TRBJ2-1, the full variable domain is DAGVTQSPTHLIKTRGQQVTLRCSPKSGHDTVSWYQQALGQGPQFIFQYYEEEERQRGNFPDRFSGHQFPNYSSELNVNALLLGDSALYLCASSLERERYNKQFFGPGTRLTVL.